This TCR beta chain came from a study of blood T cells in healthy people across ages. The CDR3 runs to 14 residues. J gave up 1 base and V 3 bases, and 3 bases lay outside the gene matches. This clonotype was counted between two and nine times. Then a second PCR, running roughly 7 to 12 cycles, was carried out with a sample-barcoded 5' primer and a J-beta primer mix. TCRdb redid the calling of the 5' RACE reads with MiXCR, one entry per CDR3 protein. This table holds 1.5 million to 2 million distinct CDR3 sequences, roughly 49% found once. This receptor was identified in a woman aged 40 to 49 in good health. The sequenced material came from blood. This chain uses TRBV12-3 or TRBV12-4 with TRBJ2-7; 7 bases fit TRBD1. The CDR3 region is CASSFSRGSYEQYF. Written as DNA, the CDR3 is TGTGCCAGCAGTTTCTCCAGGGGGTCCTACGAGCAGTACTTC.